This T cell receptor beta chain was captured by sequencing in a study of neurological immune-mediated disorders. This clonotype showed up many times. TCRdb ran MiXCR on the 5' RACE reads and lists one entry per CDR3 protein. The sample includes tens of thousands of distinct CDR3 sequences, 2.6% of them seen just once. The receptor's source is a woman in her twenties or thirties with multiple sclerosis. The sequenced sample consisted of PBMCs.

DNA for the CDR3: TGTGCCAGCTCACCACCGTTGGACGGTAACAATGAGCAGTTCTTC. Encoded protein: CASSPPLDGNNEQFF. The V call is TRBV18, the J call TRBJ2-1; no clear D gene. This CDR3 has 15 amino acids. Germline V lookup: CDR1 KGHSH, CDR2 LQKENI. Trimming left V 0 bases short and J 5 bases short, with 11 bases between.